This T cell receptor beta chain was found in a study of T-cell reconstitution after alpha-beta-depleted transplantation in children. Study findings and constraints: Reportedly, roughly two months post-transplant, alpha-beta T cells arose from several hundred expanded graft clones.

In its sample, this clonotype was seen a few times. The antigen remains undetermined. This CDR3 contains 15 residues. Germline CDR1 reads MNHEY; CDR2 reads SVGAGI. The germline V and J ends were trimmed by 2 bases and 3 bases, with 13 bases remaining between them. Unique molecular identifiers featured in how the TCRbeta library was prepared. TCRdb itself ran the PCR reads through MiXCR, one entry per CDR3 protein. The sample includes 220,000 or so distinct CDR3 sequences, roughly 8% of them seen just once. This clonotype was obtained from a male patient aged 10-17 years who had a stem cell transplant for acute lymphoblastic leukemia, so the T cells may come from the graft donor. The source was PBMCs, mostly from graft donor cells, collected 180 days after TCRalphabeta/CD19-depleted stem cell transplant. The chain links TRBV6-5 to TRBJ2-5; weak D call: TRBD1 (5 bases). DNA for the CDR3: TGTGCCAGCAGTTACCCCCAGGGAAGGGAAGAGACCCAGTACTTC. It translates to CASSYPQGREETQYF.